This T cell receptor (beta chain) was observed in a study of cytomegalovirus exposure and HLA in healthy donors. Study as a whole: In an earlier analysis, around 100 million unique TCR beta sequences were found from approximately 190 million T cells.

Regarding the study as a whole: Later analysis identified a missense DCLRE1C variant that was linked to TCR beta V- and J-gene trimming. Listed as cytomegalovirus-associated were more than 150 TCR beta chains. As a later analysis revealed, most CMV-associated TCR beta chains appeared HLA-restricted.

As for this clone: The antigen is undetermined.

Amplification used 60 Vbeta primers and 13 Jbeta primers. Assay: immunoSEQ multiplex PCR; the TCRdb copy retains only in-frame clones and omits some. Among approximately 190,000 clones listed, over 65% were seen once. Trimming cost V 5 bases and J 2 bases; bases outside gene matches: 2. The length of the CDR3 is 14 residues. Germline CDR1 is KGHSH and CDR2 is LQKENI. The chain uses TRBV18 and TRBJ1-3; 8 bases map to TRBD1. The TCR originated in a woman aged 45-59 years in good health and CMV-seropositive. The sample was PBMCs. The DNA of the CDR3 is TGTGCCAGCTCAGAGACAGGGGCTGGAAACACCATATATTTT. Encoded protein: CASSETGAGNTIYF.